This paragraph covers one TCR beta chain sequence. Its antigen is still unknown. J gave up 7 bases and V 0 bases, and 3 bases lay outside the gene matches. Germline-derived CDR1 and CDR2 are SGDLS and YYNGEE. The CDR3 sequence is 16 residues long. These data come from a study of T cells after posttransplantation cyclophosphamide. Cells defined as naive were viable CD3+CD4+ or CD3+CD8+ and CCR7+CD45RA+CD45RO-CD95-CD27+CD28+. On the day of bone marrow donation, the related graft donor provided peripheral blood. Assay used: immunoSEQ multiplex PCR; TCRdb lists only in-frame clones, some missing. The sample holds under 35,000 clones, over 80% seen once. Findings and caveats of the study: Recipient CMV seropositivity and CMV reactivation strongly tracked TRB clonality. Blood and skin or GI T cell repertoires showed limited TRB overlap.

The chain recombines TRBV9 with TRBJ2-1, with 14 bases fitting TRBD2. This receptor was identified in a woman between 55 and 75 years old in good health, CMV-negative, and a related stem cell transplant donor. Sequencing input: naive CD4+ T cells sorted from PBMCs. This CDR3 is CASSVAGLAGVNEQFF. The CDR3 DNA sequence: TGTGCCAGCAGCGTAGCGGGACTAGCGGGAGTGAATGAGCAGTTCTTC.